The 13 T cell receptor beta chains below come from one sample, sequenced in a study of cytomegalovirus exposure and HLA in healthy donors. The assay was immunoSEQ multiplex PCR, and TCRdb's table has in-frame clones only and misses some. The data contain more than 95,000 clones, 80% to 90% of them singletons. Sequenced sample: PBMCs. These receptors originate from a man aged 18-30 years in good health and CMV-seropositive.

CDR3 sequence reads: CASSLEGTGIGYTF. For the CDR3, the DNA is TGTGCCAGCAGCTTAGAAGGGACAGGGATTGGCTACACCTTC. The chain combines TRBV5-4 with TRBJ1-2; 9 nucleotides align to TRBD1. V lost 2 bases, J lost 7 bases, and 6 bases stayed unmatched. The CDR3 length is 14 residues. Germline loops: CDR1 SGHNT, CDR2 YYREEE (reference sequence). Variable domain in full (rest from reference TRBV5-4 and TRBJ1-2): ETGVTQSPTHLIKTRGQQVTLRCSSQSGHNTVSWYQQALGQGPQFIFQYYREEENGRGNFPPRFSGLQFPNYSSELNVNALELDDSALYLCASSLEGTGIGYTFGSGTRLTVV.

The J gene is TRBJ2-1, the V gene TRBV19; 10 positions agree with TRBD2. V lost 8 bases and J lost 5; bases outside the gene matches: 3. From germline, CDR1 is LNHDA and CDR2 SQIVND (reference sequence). This CDR3 contains 13 residues. The CDR3 loop is CASALAGDNEQFF. For the CDR3, the DNA is TGTGCCAGTGCCCTAGCGGGGGACAATGAGCAGTTCTTC.

CDR3: CASRPDRGREGGELFF. The CDR3 DNA follows: TGTGCCAGCAGACCCGACAGGGGGCGTGAGGGCGGGGAGCTGTTTTTT. V gene TRBV7-9 combines with J gene TRBJ2-2, with 10 bases fitting TRBD1. J lost 7 bases, V lost 6 bases, and 11 bases had no gene match. Germline CDR1 SEHNR, CDR2 FQNEAQ (reference sequence). CDR3 size: 16 residues.

J is TRBJ1-1 and V is TRBV4-3; 9 nucleotides match TRBD1. Germline CDR1 LGHNA, CDR2 YSLEER. With V trimmed by 5 bases and J by 6 bases, 13 bases remained unmatched. This CDR3 region has 16 residues. CDR3 in DNA: TGCGCCAGCAGCTCGTCCCTCACAGGGGGCTTTGCTGAAGCTTTCTTT. Amino acids: CASSSSLTGGFAEAFF.

The chain uses TRBV18 and TRBJ2-2; 7 bases are a match to TRBD1. This CDR3 spans 15 amino acids. V lost 1 base to trimming and J lost 5 bases; unmatched junction nucleotides: 4. Germline assignment: CDR1 KGHSH and CDR2 LQKENI. The CDR3 here is CASSPRRDSTGELFF. CDR3 nucleotide sequence: TGTGCCAGCTCACCACGCCGGGACAGTACCGGGGAGCTGTTTTTT. The complete variable domain, with remaining parts taken from reference TRBV18 and TRBJ2-2, reads NAGVMQNPRHLVRRRGQEARLRCSPMKGHSHVYWYRQLPEEGLKFMVYLQKENIIDESGMPKERFSAEFPKEGPSILRIQQVVRGDSAAYFCASSPRRDSTGELFFGEGSRLTVL.

This rearrangement joins TRBV10-3 to TRBJ1-2, with D possibly TRBD1 on 5 matching bases. Trimming removed 0 bases at V and 6 bases at J, with 14 bases between. The CDR3 is 15 residues long. CDR1 is ENHRY and CDR2 is SYGVKD in the germline V gene. The CDR3 loop reads CAISESLDGGDGYTF. The CDR3 DNA reads as TGTGCCATCAGTGAGTCCCTCGACGGGGGGGATGGCTACACCTTC.

The chain uses TRBV7-8 and TRBJ2-3, with unresolved D. The CDR3 runs 14 residues. Germline V gene data show CDR1 as SGHVS and CDR2 as FQNEAQ. V lost 3 bases, J lost 2 bases, and 9 bases lay in between. CDR3 region: CASSFTGSTDTQYF. The CDR3 nucleotides read TGTGCCAGCAGCTTCACCGGGTCCACAGATACGCAGTATTTT.

In its sample, this clone was seen a few times. The chain carries TRBV7-2 and TRBJ1-6, with a tentative D call TRBD1 (5 bases). From germline, CDR1 is SGHTA and CDR2 FQGNSA. Trimming left V 4 bases short and J 10 bases short, with 8 bases between. This CDR3 comprises 12 residues. In DNA, the CDR3 is TGTGCCAGCAGCTACCGACAGTCACCCCTCCACTTT. Protein: CASSYRQSPLHF.

The genes are TRBV7-2 and TRBJ2-1; no clear D. The CDR3 runs to 12 residues. From germline, CDR1 is SGHTA and CDR2 FQGNSA. V gave up 8 bases and J gave up 9 bases, with 14 bases separating them. This CDR3 is CASGRSPSEQFF. The CDR3 DNA sequence: TGTGCCAGCGGCCGTTCTCCCAGTGAGCAGTTCTTC.

The CDR3 DNA follows: TGTGCCAGCAGCCCACTGGGACAGGGGGATGGCTACACCTTC. Its protein product is CASSPLGQGDGYTF. The chain carries TRBV7-8 and TRBJ1-2; 11 nucleotides match TRBD1. The V and J ends lost 5 bases and 6 bases, in that order; junction bases with no gene match: 5. The germline gives CDR1 SGHVS, CDR2 FQNEAQ. CDR3 length: 14 amino acids.

This clone has a single count. J is TRBJ2-7 and V is TRBV2, with D perhaps TRBD1 (6 bases). This CDR3 contains 16 residues. With 10 bases removed from V and 0 bases from J, the gap between germline ends came to 22 bases. CDR1 is SNHLY, CDR2 FYNNEI, per germline. CDR3 DNA sequence: TGTGCCACCGCAGAGACAGGACAGAGTATCTCCTACGAGCAGTACTTC. As protein: CATAETGQSISYEQYF.

This clone came up once. The chain carries TRBV7-7 and TRBJ2-5, with TRBD1 matching over 8 bases. Germline V CDR1 and CDR2: SSHAT, FNYEAQ (reference sequence). This CDR3 has 14 residues. V was pared by 1 base and J by 5 bases, with 3 bases of the junction left unmatched. CDR3: CASSLGTGLETQYF. For the CDR3, the DNA is TGTGCCAGCAGCTTAGGGACAGGGTTGGAGACCCAGTACTTC.

The rearrangement uses TRBV6-6 and TRBJ1-5; a weak D match, TRBD1 (5 bases). V lost 2 bases and J 0 bases, leaving 11 bases between the germline ends. The germline CDR1 and CDR2 sequences are MNHNY and SVGAGI (reference sequence). The CDR3 runs to 16 residues. CDR3 sequence: CASSYRFRDSNQPQHF. Written as DNA, the CDR3 is TGTGCCAGCAGTTACCGTTTCAGGGATAGCAATCAGCCCCAGCATTTT.